This TCR beta chain was found in a study of T cell changes during pregnancy in multiple sclerosis. Clones were read by immunoSEQ multiplex PCR, and TCRdb kept only the in-frame ones, dropping some. Of under 70,000 clones listed, roughly nine tenths were seen once; the top ten hold 0.76%. This clone was seen only once. The germline CDR1 and CDR2 sequences are LGHNA and YNFKEQ. The CDR3 spans 18 residues. With 0 bases clipped from V and 0 bases from J, the junction kept 5 bases outside the gene matches. The material was CD4+ T cells from peripheral blood mononuclear cells, obtained in the first trimester of pregnancy. The sequence was obtained from a female donor with multiple sclerosis, enrolled in a pregnancy study. The chain links TRBV4-2 to TRBJ2-4; 10 positions match TRBD2. CDR3 residues: CASSQDNLAGVAKNIQYF. The CDR3 DNA sequence: TGTGCCAGCAGCCAAGATAACCTAGCGGGGGTAGCCAAAAACATTCAGTACTTC.